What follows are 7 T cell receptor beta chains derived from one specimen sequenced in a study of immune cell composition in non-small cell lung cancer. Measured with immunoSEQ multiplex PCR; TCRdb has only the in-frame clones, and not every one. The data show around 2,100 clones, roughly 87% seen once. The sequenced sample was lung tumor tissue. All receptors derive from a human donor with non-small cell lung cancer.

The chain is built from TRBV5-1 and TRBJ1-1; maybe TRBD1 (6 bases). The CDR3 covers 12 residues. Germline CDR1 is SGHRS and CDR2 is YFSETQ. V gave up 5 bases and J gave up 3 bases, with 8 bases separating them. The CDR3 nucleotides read TGCGCCAGCAGTGAGGGGGACACTGAAGCTTTCTTT. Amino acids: CASSEGDTEAFF. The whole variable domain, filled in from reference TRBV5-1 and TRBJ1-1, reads KAGVTQTPRYLIKTRGQQVTLSCSPISGHRSVSWYQQTPGQGLQFLFEYFSETQRNKGNFPGRFSGRQFSNSRSEMNVSTLELGDSALYLCASSEGDTEAFFGQGTRLTVV.

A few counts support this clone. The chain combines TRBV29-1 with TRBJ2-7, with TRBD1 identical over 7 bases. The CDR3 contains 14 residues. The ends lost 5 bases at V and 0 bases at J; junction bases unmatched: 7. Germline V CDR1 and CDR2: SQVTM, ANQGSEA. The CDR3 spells CSVFERDSSYEQYF. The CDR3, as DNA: TGCAGCGTTTTCGAACGGGACAGCTCCTACGAGCAGTACTTC.

The CDR3 DNA follows: TGTGCCAGCAGTTTCCGAGCGGGGGGTAGAGAGACCCAGTACTTC. Amino acids: CASSFRAGGRETQYF. This rearrangement joins TRBV6-5 to TRBJ2-5; 9 bases agree with TRBD2. The J segment lost 4 bases and the V segment lost 4 bases, leaving 7 bases of the junction unmatched. This CDR3 region has 15 residues. Germline V gene lookup returns CDR1 MNHEY and CDR2 SVGAGI.

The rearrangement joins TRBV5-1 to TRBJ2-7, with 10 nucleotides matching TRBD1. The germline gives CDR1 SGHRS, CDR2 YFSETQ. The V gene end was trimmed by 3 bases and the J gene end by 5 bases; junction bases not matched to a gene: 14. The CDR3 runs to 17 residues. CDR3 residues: CASSWTKPGQGLDEQYF. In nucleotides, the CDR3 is TGCGCCAGCAGCTGGACGAAACCGGGACAGGGGCTCGACGAGCAGTACTTC. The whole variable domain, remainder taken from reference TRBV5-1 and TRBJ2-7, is KAGVTQTPRYLIKTRGQQVTLSCSPISGHRSVSWYQQTPGQGLQFLFEYFSETQRNKGNFPGRFSGRQFSNSRSEMNVSTLELGDSALYLCASSWTKPGQGLDEQYFGPGTRLTVT.

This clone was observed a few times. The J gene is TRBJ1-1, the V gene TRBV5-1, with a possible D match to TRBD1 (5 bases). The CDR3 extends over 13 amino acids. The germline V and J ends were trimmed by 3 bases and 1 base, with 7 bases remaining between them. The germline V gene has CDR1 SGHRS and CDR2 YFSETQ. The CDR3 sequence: CASSYRRNTEAFF. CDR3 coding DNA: TGCGCCAGCAGCTACAGGAGGAACACTGAAGCTTTCTTT. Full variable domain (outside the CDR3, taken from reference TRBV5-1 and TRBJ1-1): KAGVTQTPRYLIKTRGQQVTLSCSPISGHRSVSWYQQTPGQGLQFLFEYFSETQRNKGNFPGRFSGRQFSNSRSEMNVSTLELGDSALYLCASSYRRNTEAFFGQGTRLTVV.

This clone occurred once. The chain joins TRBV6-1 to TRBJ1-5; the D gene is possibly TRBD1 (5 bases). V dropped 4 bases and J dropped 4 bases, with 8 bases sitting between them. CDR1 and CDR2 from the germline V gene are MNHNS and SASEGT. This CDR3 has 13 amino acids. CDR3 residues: CASSVQGNQPQHF. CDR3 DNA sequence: TGTGCCAGCAGTGTTCAGGGTAATCAGCCCCAGCATTTT.

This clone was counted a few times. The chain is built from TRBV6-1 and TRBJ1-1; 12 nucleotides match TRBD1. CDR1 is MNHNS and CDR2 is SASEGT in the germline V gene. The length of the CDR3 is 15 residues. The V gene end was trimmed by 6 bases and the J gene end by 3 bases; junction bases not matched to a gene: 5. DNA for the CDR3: TGTGCCAGCAGATGGGGACAGGGGGCTGACACTGAAGCTTTCTTT. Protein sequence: CASRWGQGADTEAFF.